This T cell receptor beta chain was captured in a study of T cell repertoires in cytomegalovirus infection. Overall study: Public TCR beta signatures were indicative of both CMV infection and a matching HLA type. Study results and limitations: Dominant in the ex vivo response were TCR beta clonotypes restricted by HLA-C and specific for CMV.

CDR3 size: 13 residues. V lost 3 bases, J lost 6 bases, and 13 bases lay in between. Germline V lookup: CDR1 SGHNT, CDR2 YYREEE (reference sequence). This clonotype has only a few counts. Its antigen is unknown. TCRdb passed the reads through MiXCR, listing each CDR3 protein once. The profile shows about 220,000 distinct CDR3 sequences, around 40% of them singletons. The sequence derives from a human donor in good health (CMV status not recorded). Some clones in this sample may be carry-over from other donors' samples. The source material was CD8+ T cells from cultured PBMCs, sampled from culture after CMV antigen stimulation. V gene TRBV5-4 combines with J gene TRBJ2-7; possibly TRBD1 for D (6 bases). The CDR3 protein is CASSSRGFSEQYF. CDR3 coding DNA: TGTGCCAGCAGCTCCAGGGGATTTTCCGAGCAGTACTTC.